These 19 T cell receptor beta chains were all obtained from the same sample, sequenced in a study of regulatory T cells in long-lasting Graves disease. CDR3-region Arm-PCR and iRepertoire HTBI primers produced the TCR beta libraries. TCRdb passed the multiplex PCR reads through MiXCR, listing each CDR3 protein once. Of 400,000 to 500,000 distinct CDR3 sequences in the sample, about 16% were seen once. The sample's time point: newly diagnosed GD, antithyroid drugs for less than 3 months. Following extraction of RNA from PBMCs, that RNA was used to make the TCR library. These data also formed part of another study, on T cells in Graves' hyperthyroidism and ophthalmopathy.

The material was peripheral blood mononuclear cells (PBMCs), obtained at new diagnosis, from a patient treated with antithyroid drugs. These receptors were taken from a woman aged 18-35 years with Graves disease.

This chain joins TRBV24-1 and TRBJ2-6; D is perhaps TRBD1 (5 bases). The CDR3 extends over 17 amino acids. Germline V lookup: CDR1 KGHDR, CDR2 SFDVKD. Deletions cut 3 bases from V and 1 base from J, with 12 bases between. The CDR3 loop is CATSDPTVRSGANVLTF. CDR3 nucleotides: TGTGCCACCAGTGATCCGACAGTCAGATCTGGGGCCAACGTCCTGACTTTC.

A note on this clonotype: A much more abundant neighbour one base away suggests this may be a read error. This likely comes from a read error, as the CDR3 has no conserved phenylalanine or tryptophan at its end. The chain has TRBV6-2 or TRBV6-3 and TRBJ2-5; 7 nucleotides line up with TRBD2. V gave up 5 bases and J gave up 2 bases; unmatched junction bases: 11. Germline CDR1 is MNHEY and CDR2 is SVGEGT. The CDR3 is 16 amino acids. CDR3: CASSEEVGGVQETQYL. CDR3 sequence (DNA): TGTGCCAGCAGTGAAGAGGTGGGGGGGGTACAAGAGACCCAGTACCTC.

This clonotype came up a few times. V gene TRBV5-8 combines with J gene TRBJ2-7; TRBD1 is a possible D gene (6 bases). The CDR3 has 12 residues. The V end lost 3 bases, the J end lost 9 bases, and 13 bases lay between the germline ends. CDR1 SGHTS and CDR2 YDEGEE come from the germline V gene. The CDR3 loop is CASSWDTSRQYF. As DNA, the CDR3 is TGTGCCAGCAGCTGGGACACTTCCCGGCAGTACTTC.

This clonotype was found many times. V is TRBV2 and J is TRBJ2-5, with a weak D call TRBD2 (5 bases). This CDR3 has 14 residues. V dropped 4 bases and J dropped 4 bases, with 13 bases sitting between them. Germline V gives CDR1 SNHLY, CDR2 FYNNEI. CDR3 in amino acids: CASSVQAAPETQYF. In DNA, the CDR3 is TGTGCCAGCAGTGTACAAGCGGCTCCAGAGACCCAGTACTTC.

In this sample, this clonotype turned up many times. V gene TRBV5-6 combines with J gene TRBJ2-1; D uncertain. The V end lost 4 bases, the J end lost 5 bases, and 7 bases lay between the germline ends. CDR1 is SGHDT, CDR2 YYEEEE, per germline. The length of the CDR3 is 12 residues. The CDR3 region has the DNA TGTGCCAGCAGCGTTATAGACAATGAGCAGTTCTTC. Its translation: CASSVIDNEQFF.

J is TRBJ2-1 and V is TRBV4-1; unclear D gene. The V and J ends lost 6 bases and 1 base respectively, with 10 bases between them. The germline V gene has CDR1 MGHRA and CDR2 YSYEKL. The CDR3 is 14 amino acids. Here the CDR3 reads CASSQQQSYNEQFF. The CDR3 coding sequence is TGCGCCAGCAGTCAACAGCAATCCTACAATGAGCAGTTCTTC.

This clonotype was seen ten or more times. The rearrangement uses TRBV12-3 or TRBV12-4 and TRBJ2-3, with 11 bases identical to TRBD1. The ends lost 3 bases at V and 6 bases at J; junction bases unmatched: 5. CDR3 length: 15 amino acids. In nucleotides, the CDR3 is TGTGCCAGCAGTTTTCGGACAGGGGGCGCGGATACGCAGTATTTT. It encodes CASSFRTGGADTQYF.

This clonotype was recorded many times. The chain combines TRBV20-1 with TRBJ1-1; D not resolved. Germline CDR1 and CDR2: DFQATT and SNEGSKA (reference sequence). This CDR3 is built from 14 residues. V was clipped by 2 bases and J by 1 base, with 11 bases between them. The CDR3 region is CSARKVQANTEAFF. CDR3 nucleotide sequence: TGCAGTGCTAGAAAGGTTCAAGCGAACACTGAAGCTTTCTTT.

V and J are TRBV15 and TRBJ2-7, with TRBD1 as a possible D gene (8 bases). The germline CDR1 and CDR2 sequences are LNHNV and YYDKDF (reference sequence). The length of the CDR3 is 13 residues. Trimming took 4 bases from V and 4 from J, leaving 11 bases between them. The CDR3 protein is CATSIQGGYEQYF. The CDR3 DNA reads TGTGCCACCAGCATACAGGGGGGGTACGAGCAGTACTTC.

This clonotype showed up just a few times. In nucleotides, the CDR3 is TGTGCCAGCAGTTTGTCGGACAGGGGGAATGGCTACACCTTC. Translated: CASSLSDRGNGYTF. The chain is built from TRBV6-5 and TRBJ1-2, with 10 positions matching TRBD1. The CDR3 totals 14 residues. The germline V gene encodes CDR1 MNHEY and CDR2 SVGAGI. Trimming cost V 4 bases and J 6 bases; bases outside gene matches: 5.

The J gene is TRBJ2-5, the V gene TRBV7-3, with 8 bases matching TRBD1. The CDR3 extends over 15 amino acids. Losses at the gene ends were 5 bases for V and 4 bases for J; bases not matched to a gene: 9. The germline gives CDR1 SGHTA, CDR2 FQGTGA. CDR3: CASSSAGGLRETQYF. The CDR3 nucleotides read TGTGCCAGCAGCAGCGCAGGGGGCCTTCGAGAGACCCAGTACTTC.

This chain links TRBV12-3 or TRBV12-4 with TRBJ2-1; 8 bases are shared with TRBD2. The V gene end was trimmed by 3 bases and the J gene end by 13 bases; junction bases not matched to a gene: 8. This CDR3 has 13 amino acids. Here the CDR3 DNA reads TGTGCCAGCAGTTTGAAGCGGGGGAATACCCAGTTCTTC. It is translated as CASSLKRGNTQFF.

This clonotype was recorded many times. The chain links TRBV27 to TRBJ1-1; D not certain. The CDR3 is 16 residues long. Germline CDR1 reads MNHEY; CDR2 reads SMNVEV (reference sequence). V lost 5 bases to trimming and J lost 0 bases, with 16 bases between them. This CDR3 reads CASSPRRGIMNTEAFF. For the CDR3, the DNA is TGTGCCAGCAGTCCCCGGAGAGGAATAATGAACACTGAAGCTTTCTTT.

This clonotype was detected ten times or more. The gene calls are TRBV3-1 and TRBJ2-1; possibly TRBD1 or TRBD2 for D (6 bases each). CDR3 size: 16 residues. V lost 3 bases to trimming and J lost 3 bases, with 15 bases between them. CDR1 is LGHDT, CDR2 YNNKEL, per germline (reference sequence). The chain's CDR3 is CASSQAGGTHYNEQFF. The CDR3 region has the DNA TGTGCCAGCAGCCAGGCCGGAGGGACACACTACAATGAGCAGTTCTTC.

On this clonotype: One end of the junction fails to match germline, which may point to a read error. The chain joins TRBV4-1 to TRBJ2-5; 9 bases are a match to TRBD2. Germline V gives CDR1 MGHRA, CDR2 YSYEKL. The CDR3 is made up of 16 amino acids. CDR3 protein: CAGSQEGGRAGETQYF. The CDR3 region has the DNA TGCGCCGGCAGCCAAGAGGGCGGGAGGGCCGGAGAGACCCAGTACTTC.

This clonotype was recorded at least ten times. The V gene is TRBV3-1, the J gene TRBJ2-7; D call uncertain. Trimming took 0 bases from V and 9 from J, leaving 18 bases between them. Germline CDR1 reads LGHDT; CDR2 reads YNNKEL (reference sequence). CDR3 length equals 15 residues. The CDR3 is CASSQDVTFRVWQYF. CDR3 sequence (DNA): TGTGCCAGCAGCCAAGATGTTACGTTTCGGGTATGGCAGTACTTC.

This clonotype came up many times. V is TRBV11-2 and J is TRBJ2-7; 10 bases map to TRBD2. Unmatched junction bases numbered 6, after V lost 4 bases and J lost 6 bases. CDR1 and CDR2 (germline): SGHAT, FQNNGV. CDR3 length: 14 residues. CDR3 sequence: CASSSAGGPFEQYF. The CDR3 DNA is TGTGCCAGCAGCTCAGCGGGAGGGCCCTTCGAGCAGTACTTC.

A few counts support this clonotype. V gene TRBV7-2 combines with J gene TRBJ1-5; 7 positions agree with TRBD1. The CDR3 extends over 17 amino acids. CDR1 and CDR2 from the germline V gene are SGHTA and FQGNSA. The junction had 10 bases not matched to a gene; V was cut back by 1 base and J by 4 bases. CDR3 region: CASSLGYRGTSNQPQHF. In DNA form, the CDR3 reads TGTGCCAGCAGCTTAGGGTACAGGGGAACGTCTAATCAGCCCCAGCATTTT.

This chain joins TRBV27 and TRBJ2-7; D not certain. Trimming shortened V by 0 bases and J by 3 bases, and 12 bases separated the two germline ends. This CDR3 is built from 15 residues. Germline V CDR1 and CDR2: MNHEY, SMNVEV (reference sequence). The CDR3 DNA follows: TGTGCCAGCAGTTTATCGGCAGACCCTTTCTACGAGCAGTACTTC. Translating it yields CASSLSADPFYEQYF.